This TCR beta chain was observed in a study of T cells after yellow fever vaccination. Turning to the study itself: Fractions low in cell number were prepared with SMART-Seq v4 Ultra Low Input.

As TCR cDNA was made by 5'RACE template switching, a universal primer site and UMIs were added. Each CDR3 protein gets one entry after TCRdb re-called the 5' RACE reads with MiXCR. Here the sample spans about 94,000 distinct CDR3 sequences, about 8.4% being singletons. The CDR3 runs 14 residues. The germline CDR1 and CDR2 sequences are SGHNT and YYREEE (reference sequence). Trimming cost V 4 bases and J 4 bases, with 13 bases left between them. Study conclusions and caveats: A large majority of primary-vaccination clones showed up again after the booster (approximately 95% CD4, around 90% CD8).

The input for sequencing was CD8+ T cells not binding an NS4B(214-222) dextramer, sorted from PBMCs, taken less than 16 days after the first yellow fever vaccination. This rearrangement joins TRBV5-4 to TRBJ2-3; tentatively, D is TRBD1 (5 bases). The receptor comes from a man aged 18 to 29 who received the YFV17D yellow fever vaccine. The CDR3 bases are TGTGCCAGCAGCCCGCCTCAGGGCCCAGATACGCAGTATTTT. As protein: CASSPPQGPDTQYF.